This T cell receptor (beta chain) stems from a study of blood T cell repertoires in COVID-19 (dated by TCRdb to 2020 to 2021). In the study overall: Samples from collaborators originated in the United States, Italy and Spain and spanned both the acute and convalescent phases of COVID-19. The prospective study material was composed of cDNA or gDNA derived from T cells, B-cell-depleted T cells, or PBMCs. The dataset comprised deeply sampled blood TCRbeta repertoires from subjects exposed to, actively infected with, or recovered from COVID-19. The repertoires were released in a freely available public database intended as a resource for research on the immune response to SARS-CoV-2. The samples were drawn from two sources: the first 160 participants of the ongoing ImmuneRACE study, and 1,254 subjects contributed by 6 global collaborators. A de-identified subject ID, COVID-19 status, age in years and sex were almost always included in the sample metadata. Where available, HLA class I and class II types were taken from metadata supplied by the sample provider and were not determined by assay-based typing. Here is what the overall study found, with its caveats: Clinical and demographic metadata were provided uncurated, with the amount varying by source and participant.

Each collaborating institution followed its own protocols to collect whole blood in K2EDTA tubes. For TCRbeta analysis, collaborator samples were shipped as frozen whole blood, as isolated PBMCs, or as DNA extracted from either sample type. V and J are truncated by 4 bases and 5 bases respectively, leaving an intervening sequence of 8 bases. The CDR3 runs 12 residues from the cysteine to the phenylalanine. Here the CDR3 DNA is all that survives: 36 bases in frame from base 1. The germline V gene (reference sequence) provides CDR1 LGHDT and CDR2 YNNKEL. The immunoSEQ Assay, a bias-controlled multiplex PCR, was used to amplify TCRbeta CDR3 regions from genomic DNA. In the source study's methods: The number of nucleated cells in each sample was estimated by amplification of reference gene primers within the assay. Sequence reads were collapsed and filtered to measure the absolute abundance of every unique TCRbeta CDR3 rearrangement. For each sample, productive Simpson clonality was calculated by taking the square root of Simpson's diversity index across productive rearrangements. What TCRdb holds here is the immuneACCESS table cut down to in-frame rearrangements. Part of the clones is not present; checked against another copy, under half of the missing clones reflect an unresolved V gene, and the others are unexplained. V and J calls plus clone size are reproduced from that table; the DNA served to infer D and trimming. The sample profile shows some 56,000 clones; roughly 90% of them were found once. The ten largest clones add up to around 18% of the sample.

A note on this clone: It has no known antigen specificity. No clone much larger than this one lies a single base away; base qualities are absent.

This receptor was obtained from a human donor in a cohort sampled during active COVID-19. The chain links TRBV3-1 (or the pseudogene TRBV3-2) with TRBJ1-1; the D segment could be TRBD1, given 5 matching bases. Sequencing input: peripheral blood. CDR3 region: CASSPGWTEAFF. The nucleotide sequence is given as TGTGCCAGCAGCCCAGGGTGGACTGAAGCTTTCTTT.